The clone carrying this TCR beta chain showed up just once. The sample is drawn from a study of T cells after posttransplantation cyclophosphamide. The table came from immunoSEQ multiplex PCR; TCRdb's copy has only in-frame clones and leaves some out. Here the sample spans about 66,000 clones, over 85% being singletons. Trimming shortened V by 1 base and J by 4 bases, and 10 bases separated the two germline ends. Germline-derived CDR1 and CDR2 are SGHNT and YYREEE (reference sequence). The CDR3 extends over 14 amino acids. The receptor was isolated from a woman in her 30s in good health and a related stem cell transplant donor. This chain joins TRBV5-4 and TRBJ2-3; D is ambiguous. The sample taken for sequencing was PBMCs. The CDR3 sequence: CASSLRSTPDTQYF. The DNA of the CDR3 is TGTGCCAGCAGCTTGCGCTCAACGCCAGATACGCAGTATTTT.